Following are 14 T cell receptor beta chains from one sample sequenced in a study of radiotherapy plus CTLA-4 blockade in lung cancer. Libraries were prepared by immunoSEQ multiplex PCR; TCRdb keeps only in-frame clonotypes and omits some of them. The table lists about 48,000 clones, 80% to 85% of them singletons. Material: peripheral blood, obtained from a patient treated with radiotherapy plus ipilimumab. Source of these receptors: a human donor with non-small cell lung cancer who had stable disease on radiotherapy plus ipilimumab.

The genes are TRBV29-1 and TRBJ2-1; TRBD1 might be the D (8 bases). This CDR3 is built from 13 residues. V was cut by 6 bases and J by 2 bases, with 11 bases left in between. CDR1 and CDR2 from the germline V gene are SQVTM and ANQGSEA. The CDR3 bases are TGCAGCGTCACAGGGGGGGCCTACAATGAGCAGTTCTTC. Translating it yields CSVTGGAYNEQFF.

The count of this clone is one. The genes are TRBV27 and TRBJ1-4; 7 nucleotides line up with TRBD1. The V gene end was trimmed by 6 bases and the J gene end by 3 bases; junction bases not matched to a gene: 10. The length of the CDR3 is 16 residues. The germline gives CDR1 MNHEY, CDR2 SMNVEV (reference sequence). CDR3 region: CASSYQGGWANEKLFF. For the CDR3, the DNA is TGTGCCAGCAGCTACCAGGGGGGTTGGGCTAATGAAAAACTGTTTTTT.

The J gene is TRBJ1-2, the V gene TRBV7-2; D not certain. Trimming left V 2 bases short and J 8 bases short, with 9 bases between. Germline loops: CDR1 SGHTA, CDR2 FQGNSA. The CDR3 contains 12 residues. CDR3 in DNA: TGTGCCAGCAGCTTAACTAGGGAGGGCTACACCTTC. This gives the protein CASSLTREGYTF.

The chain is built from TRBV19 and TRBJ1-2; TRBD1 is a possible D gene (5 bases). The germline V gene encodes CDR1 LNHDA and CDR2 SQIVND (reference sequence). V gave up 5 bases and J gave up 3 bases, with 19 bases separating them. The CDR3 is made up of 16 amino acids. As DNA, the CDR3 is TGTGCCAGTAGTCGAGGTTCGGGCAGGGCGTACTATGGCTACACCTTC. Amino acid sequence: CASSRGSGRAYYGYTF.

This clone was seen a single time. CDR3 bases: TGTGCCAGCAGCGCCGGACTAGCGCTTTACCAAGAGACCCAGTACTTC. It codes for CASSAGLALYQETQYF. The V gene is TRBV7-9, the J gene TRBJ2-5; TRBD2 matches at 9 bases. V lost 5 bases, J lost 0 bases, and 7 bases stayed unmatched. The germline V gene has CDR1 SEHNR and CDR2 FQNEAQ (reference sequence). The CDR3 loop spans 16 amino acids. Together with reference TRBV7-9 and TRBJ2-5, the CDR3 gives the full variable domain: DTGVSQNPRHKITKRGQNVTFRCDPISEHNRLYWYRQTLGQGPEFLTYFQNEAQLEKSRLLSDRFSAERPKGSFSTLEIQRTEQGDSAMYLCASSAGLALYQETQYFGPGTRLLVL.

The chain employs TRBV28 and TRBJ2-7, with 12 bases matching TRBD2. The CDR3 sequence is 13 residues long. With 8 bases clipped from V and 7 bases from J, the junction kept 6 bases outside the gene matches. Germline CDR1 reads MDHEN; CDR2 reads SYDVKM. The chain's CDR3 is CASDGLAGREQYF. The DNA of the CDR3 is TGTGCCAGCGACGGACTAGCGGGAAGGGAGCAGTACTTC.

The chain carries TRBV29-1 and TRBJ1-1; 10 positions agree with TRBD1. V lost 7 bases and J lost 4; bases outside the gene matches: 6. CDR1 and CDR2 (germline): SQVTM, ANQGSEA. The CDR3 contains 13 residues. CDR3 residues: CSGVTGGGTEAFF. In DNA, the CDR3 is TGCAGCGGGGTGACAGGGGGCGGCACTGAAGCTTTCTTT.

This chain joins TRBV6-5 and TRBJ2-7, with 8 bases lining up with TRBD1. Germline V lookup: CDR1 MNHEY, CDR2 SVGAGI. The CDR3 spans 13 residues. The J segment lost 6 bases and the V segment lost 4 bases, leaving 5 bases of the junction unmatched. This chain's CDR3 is CASSSRTGGEQYF. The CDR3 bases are TGTGCCAGCAGTTCGCGAACAGGGGGCGAGCAGTACTTC.

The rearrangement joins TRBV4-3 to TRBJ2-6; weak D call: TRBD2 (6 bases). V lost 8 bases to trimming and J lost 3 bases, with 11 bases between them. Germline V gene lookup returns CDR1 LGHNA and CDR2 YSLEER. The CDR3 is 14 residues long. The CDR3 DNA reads TGCGCCAGCCGACTAGTCGGTGGGGCCAACGTCCTGACTTTC. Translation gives CASRLVGGANVLTF.

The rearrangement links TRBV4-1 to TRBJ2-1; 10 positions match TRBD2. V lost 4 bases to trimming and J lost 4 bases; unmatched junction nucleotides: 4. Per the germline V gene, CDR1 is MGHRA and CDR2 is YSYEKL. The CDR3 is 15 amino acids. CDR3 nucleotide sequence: TGCGCCAGCAGCCCCCAACTAGCGGGATACAATGAGCAGTTCTTC. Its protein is CASSPQLAGYNEQFF.

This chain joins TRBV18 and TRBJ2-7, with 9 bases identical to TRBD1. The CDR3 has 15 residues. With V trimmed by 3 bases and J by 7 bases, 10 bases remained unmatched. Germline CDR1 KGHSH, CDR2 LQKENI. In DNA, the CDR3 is TGTGCCAGCTCACCGGTAGGCCCCGGGACAGGGGAGCAGTACTTC. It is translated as CASSPVGPGTGEQYF.

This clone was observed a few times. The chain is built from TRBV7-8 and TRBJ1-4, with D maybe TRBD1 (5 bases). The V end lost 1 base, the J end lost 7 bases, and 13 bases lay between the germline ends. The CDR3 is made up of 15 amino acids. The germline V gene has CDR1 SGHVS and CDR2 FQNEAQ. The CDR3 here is CASSLDGVGGEKLFF. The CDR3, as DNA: TGTGCCAGCAGCTTAGACGGCGTCGGGGGTGAAAAACTGTTTTTT.

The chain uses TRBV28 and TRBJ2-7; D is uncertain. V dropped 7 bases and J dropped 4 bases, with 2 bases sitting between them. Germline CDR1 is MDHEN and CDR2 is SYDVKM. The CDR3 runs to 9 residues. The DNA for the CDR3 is TGTGCCAGCACGTACGAGCAGTACTTC. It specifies CASTYEQYF. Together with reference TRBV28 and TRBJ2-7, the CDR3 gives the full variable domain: DVKVTQSSRYLVKRTGEKVFLECVQDMDHENMFWYRQDPGLGLRLIYFSYDVKMKEKGDIPEGYSVSREKKERFSLILESASTNQTSMYLCASTYEQYFGPGTRLTVT.

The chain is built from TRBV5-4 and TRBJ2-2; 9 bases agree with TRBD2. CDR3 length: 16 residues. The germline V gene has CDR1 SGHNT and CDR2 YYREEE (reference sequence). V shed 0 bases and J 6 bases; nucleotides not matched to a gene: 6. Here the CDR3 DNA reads TGTGCCAGCAGCTTGGGGGCGGGAGGGCCCTCCGGGGAGCTGTTTTTT. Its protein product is CASSLGAGGPSGELFF.